This T cell receptor beta chain was profiled in a study of blood T cell repertoires in COVID-19 (dated by TCRdb to about 2020). General notes on the study: Samples from collaborators originated in the United States, Italy and Spain and spanned both the acute and convalescent phases of COVID-19. The material from the prospective study consisted of cDNA or gDNA derived from T cells, B-cell-depleted T cells, or PBMCs. Deeply sampled blood TCRbeta repertoires from subjects exposed to, actively infected with, or recovered from COVID-19 were included in the dataset. The repertoires were released in a freely available public database meant as a resource for research on the immune response to SARS-CoV-2. Samples were obtained from the ongoing ImmuneRACE study (first 160 participants) and from some 1,200 subjects provided by 6 global collaborators. Nearly every sample came with metadata listing a de-identified subject ID, COVID-19 status, age in years and sex. Where available, HLA class I and class II types were obtained from metadata supplied by the sample provider rather than from assay-based typing. The paper's findings and limits, for the study overall: The quantity of clinical and demographic metadata differed by source and by participant and was supplied without curation.

TCRbeta CDR3 regions were amplified from genomic DNA by means of the immunoSEQ Assay, a bias-controlled multiplex PCR. The source study handled its data this way. The number of nucleated cells in each sample was estimated from the amplification of reference gene primers within the assay. To quantify the absolute abundance of each unique TCRbeta CDR3 rearrangement, sequence reads were collapsed and filtered. For each sample, productive Simpson clonality was calculated by taking the square root of Simpson's diversity index across productive rearrangements. This immuneACCESS table, as held by TCRdb, lists in-frame sequences with V and J called but not all clones. Of the missing ones, under half trace to an unresolved V gene in checked studies; the others have no known cause. The V and J calls and the clone size are those of that table, but D and trimming were determined from the DNA. In all, the sample holds some 100,000 clones, and approximately 81% of those were seen once. The ten largest account for 4% to 5.5% of the sample.

This clone appeared once. Its specific antigen is unknown. No much larger clone exists at a distance of one base, and base qualities are not known. Taken from cysteine to phenylalanine, the CDR3 has 18 residues. CDR3 DNA only is kept here, 54 bases in frame from base 1. Unmatched junction bases come to 10, with V trimmed by 5 bases and J by 0 bases. According to the germline V gene, CDR1 reads SGHAT and CDR2 reads FQNNGV. Collaborating institutions collected whole blood in K2EDTA tubes following their own protocols. Collaborator samples were shipped for TCRbeta analysis as frozen whole blood, isolated PBMCs, or DNA extracted from either sample type.

The receptor comes from a man in his sixties with acute or convalescent COVID-19. The sequencing input was peripheral blood. The chain is encoded by TRBV11-2 joined to TRBJ2-1, and 10 junction bases match TRBD2. The nucleotide sequence reads as follows: TGTGCCAGCAGCCCGATGACTAGCGGGTTGGCCTCCTACAATGAGCAGTTCTTC. Translated, it reads CASSPMTSGLASYNEQFF.